This paragraph reports one T cell receptor (beta chain). The antigen is undetermined. This entry belongs to a study of beta chain features in type 1 diabetes. Once sorted, every population was more than 95% pure. Findings and caveats of the study: A closer apparent resemblance between naive, central memory and Treg TCRB repertoires was seen in patients than in healthy donors. A definitive answer on HLA type influencing TCRB rearrangement was not reached here. For Type 1 diabetes patients, all four CD4+ subsets carried TCRB CDR3s that were moderately but significantly shorter. PCR might show a preference for shorter templates, equally across patients and controls.

Since all of the isolated RNA was reverse transcribed, expressed TCRB transcripts were what got sequenced. The protocol was immunoSEQ multiplex PCR, while the TCRdb copy is restricted to in-frame clones and leaves out a portion. This sample has some 660,000 clones, with around an eighth found just once. This CDR3 has 16 amino acids. V was cut by 4 bases and J by 6 bases, with 22 bases left in between. The germline gives CDR1 SGHRS, CDR2 YFSETQ. Sequenced: naive CD4+ T cells from blood. The clonotype was recovered from a man aged 18 to 29 with type 1 diabetes. This chain connects TRBV5-1 to TRBJ1-1, with D perhaps matching TRBD1 (5 bases). CDR3 coding DNA: TGCGCCAGCAGCCTTATCTCCGGGACCACCTTGGCTGAAGCTTTCTTT. This codes for CASSLISGTTLAEAFF.